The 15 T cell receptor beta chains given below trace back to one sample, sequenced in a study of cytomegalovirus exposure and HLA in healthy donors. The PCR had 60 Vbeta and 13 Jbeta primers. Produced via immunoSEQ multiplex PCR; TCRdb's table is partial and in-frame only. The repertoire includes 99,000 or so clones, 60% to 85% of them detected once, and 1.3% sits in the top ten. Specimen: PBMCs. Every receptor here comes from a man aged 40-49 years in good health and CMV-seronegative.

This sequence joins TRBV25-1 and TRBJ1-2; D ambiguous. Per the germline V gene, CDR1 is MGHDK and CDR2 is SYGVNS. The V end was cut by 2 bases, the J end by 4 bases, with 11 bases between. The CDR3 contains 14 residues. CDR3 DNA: TGTGCCAGCAGTGAAGGTTATCGGGGCTATGGCTACACCTTC. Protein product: CASSEGYRGYGYTF.

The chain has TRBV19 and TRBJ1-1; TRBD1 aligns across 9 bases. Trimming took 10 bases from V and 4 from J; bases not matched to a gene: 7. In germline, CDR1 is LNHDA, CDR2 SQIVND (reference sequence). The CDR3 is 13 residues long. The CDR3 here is CATGTGMPTEAFF. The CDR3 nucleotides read TGTGCCACCGGGACAGGGATGCCCACTGAAGCTTTCTTT.

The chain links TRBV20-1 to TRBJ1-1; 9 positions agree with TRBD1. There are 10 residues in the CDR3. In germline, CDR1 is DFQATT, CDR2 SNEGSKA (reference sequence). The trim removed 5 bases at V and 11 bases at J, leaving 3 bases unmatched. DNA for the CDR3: TGCAGTGCTCGGGACAGGGAGGCTTTCTTT. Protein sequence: CSARDREAFF.

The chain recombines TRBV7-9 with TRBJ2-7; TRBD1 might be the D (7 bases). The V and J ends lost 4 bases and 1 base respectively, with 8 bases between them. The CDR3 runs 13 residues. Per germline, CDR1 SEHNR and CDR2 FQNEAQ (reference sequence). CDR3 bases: TGTGCCAGCAGCTCAGGGGGGTCCTACGAGCAGTACTTC. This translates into CASSSGGSYEQYF.

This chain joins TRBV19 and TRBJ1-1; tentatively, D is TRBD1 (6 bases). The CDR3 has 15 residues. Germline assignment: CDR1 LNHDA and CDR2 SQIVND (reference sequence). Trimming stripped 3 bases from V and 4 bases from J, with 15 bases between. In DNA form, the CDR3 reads TGTGCCAGTAGTATCCCTGCAGGGGCGAGCACTGAAGCTTTCTTT. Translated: CASSIPAGASTEAFF.

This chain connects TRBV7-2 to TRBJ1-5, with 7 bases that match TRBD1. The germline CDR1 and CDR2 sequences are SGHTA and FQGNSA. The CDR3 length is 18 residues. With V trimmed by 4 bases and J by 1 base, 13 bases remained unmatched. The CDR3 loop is CASSWDSGTAKSNQPQHF. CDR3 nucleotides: TGTGCCAGCAGCTGGGACAGTGGGACGGCAAAGAGCAATCAGCCCCAGCATTTT.

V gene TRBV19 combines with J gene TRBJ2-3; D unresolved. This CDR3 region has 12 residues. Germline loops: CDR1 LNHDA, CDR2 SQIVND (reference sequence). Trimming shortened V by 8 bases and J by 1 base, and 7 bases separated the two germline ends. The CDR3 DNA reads TGTGCCAGTTCCCAGGGCACAGATACGCAGTATTTT. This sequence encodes CASSQGTDTQYF. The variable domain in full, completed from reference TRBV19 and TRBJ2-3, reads DGGITQSPKYLFRKEGQNVTLSCEQNLNHDAMYWYRQDPGQGLRLIYYSQIVNDFQKGDIAEGYSVSREKKESFPLTVTSAQKNPTAFYLCASSQGTDTQYFGPGTRLTVL.

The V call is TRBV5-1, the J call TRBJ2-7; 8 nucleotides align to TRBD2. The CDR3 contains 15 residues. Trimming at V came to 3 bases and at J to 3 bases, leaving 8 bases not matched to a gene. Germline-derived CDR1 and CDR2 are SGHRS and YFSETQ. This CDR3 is CASSSGGSRSYEQYF. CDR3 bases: TGCGCCAGCAGCTCGGGGGGGAGTCGAAGCTACGAGCAGTACTTC.

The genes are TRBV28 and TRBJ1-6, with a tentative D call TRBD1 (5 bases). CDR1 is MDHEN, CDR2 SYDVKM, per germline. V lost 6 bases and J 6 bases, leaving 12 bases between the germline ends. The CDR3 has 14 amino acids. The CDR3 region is CASRPDSSNSPLHF. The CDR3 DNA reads TGTGCCAGCAGACCAGACAGTAGTAATTCACCCCTCCACTTT.

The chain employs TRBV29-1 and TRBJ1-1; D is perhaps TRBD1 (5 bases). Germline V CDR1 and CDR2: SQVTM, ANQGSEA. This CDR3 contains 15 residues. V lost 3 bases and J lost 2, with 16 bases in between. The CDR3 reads CSVDRDGLTNTEAFF. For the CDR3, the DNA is TGCAGCGTTGATCGGGACGGACTAACAAACACTGAAGCTTTCTTT.

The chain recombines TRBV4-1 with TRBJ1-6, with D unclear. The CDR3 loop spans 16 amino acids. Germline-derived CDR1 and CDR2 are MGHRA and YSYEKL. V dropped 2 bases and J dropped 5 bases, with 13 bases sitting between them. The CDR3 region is CASSQRAGSDNSPLHF. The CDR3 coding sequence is TGCGCCAGCAGCCAAAGGGCGGGCTCTGATAATTCACCCCTCCACTTT.

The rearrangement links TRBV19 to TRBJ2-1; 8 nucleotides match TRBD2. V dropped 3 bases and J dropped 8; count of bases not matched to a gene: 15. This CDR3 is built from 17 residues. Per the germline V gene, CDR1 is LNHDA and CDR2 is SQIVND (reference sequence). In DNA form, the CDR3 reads TGTGCCAGTAGTATTGGGGGAGCGGGAGCCGGTCGGCATGAGCAGTTCTTC. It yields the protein CASSIGGAGAGRHEQFF.

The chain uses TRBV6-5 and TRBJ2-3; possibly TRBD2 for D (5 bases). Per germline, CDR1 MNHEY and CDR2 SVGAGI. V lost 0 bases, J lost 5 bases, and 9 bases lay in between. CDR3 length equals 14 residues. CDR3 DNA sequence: TGTGCCAGCAGTTACTCCCCAGAGGGAGATACGCAGTATTTT. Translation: CASSYSPEGDTQYF.

Here the CDR3 reads CASSIGGGSGNTIYF. The CDR3 bases are TGTGCCAGTAGTATTGGAGGTGGCTCTGGAAACACCATATATTTT. This chain links TRBV19 with TRBJ1-3; D ambiguous. Germline assignment: CDR1 LNHDA and CDR2 SQIVND (reference sequence). The CDR3 covers 15 residues. The germline V and J ends were trimmed by 3 bases and 0 bases, with 9 bases remaining between them.

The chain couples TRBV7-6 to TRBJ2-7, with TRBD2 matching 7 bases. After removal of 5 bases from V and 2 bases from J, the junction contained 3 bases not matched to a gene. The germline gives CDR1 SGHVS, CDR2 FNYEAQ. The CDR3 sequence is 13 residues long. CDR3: CASSQGLTYEQYF. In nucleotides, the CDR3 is TGTGCCAGCAGCCAGGGACTAACCTACGAGCAGTACTTC.